A single sample is the source of the 25 T cell receptor beta chains below, sequenced in a study of untreated major depressive disorder. Study-wide points: Compared with controls, depressed patients showed more TRBV05-01 (Vbeta 5.1) usage in CD4+ T cells.

These receptors' antigens are unknown. Repertoires were generated with immunoSEQ multiplex PCR, while TCRdb's copy carries only in-frame clones and drops some. The table lists 10,000 to 15,000 clones, about 89% of them singletons. The sequenced material came from CD4+ T cells from PBMCs. Receptors originate from a woman aged 25 to 39 with major depressive disorder.

V and J are TRBV5-1 and TRBJ2-1; 10 positions match TRBD2. Germline CDR1 SGHRS, CDR2 YFSETQ. The CDR3 covers 17 residues. Germline trimming cut 5 bases from V and 0 bases from J; bases unmatched to any gene: 8. The CDR3: CASSHGLAASSYNEQFF. CDR3 sequence (DNA): TGCGCCAGCAGTCACGGACTAGCGGCTAGCTCCTACAATGAGCAGTTCTTC. Based on the CDR3 plus reference TRBV5-1 and TRBJ2-1, the full variable domain is KAGVTQTPRYLIKTRGQQVTLSCSPISGHRSVSWYQQTPGQGLQFLFEYFSETQRNKGNFPGRFSGRQFSNSRSEMNVSTLELGDSALYLCASSHGLAASSYNEQFFGPGTRLTVL.

On this clone itself: At one end the junction does not follow the germline gene, possibly because of a read error. The chain couples TRBV4-1 to TRBJ2-1, with 10 bases aligning to TRBD2. The CDR3 is 17 amino acids. CDR1 and CDR2 from the germline V gene are MGHRA and YSYEKL. Written as DNA, the CDR3 is TGCGCCAGCAGCCAAGTACCCCCTAGCGGGAGTTACAGTGAGCAGTTCTTC. This codes for CASSQVPPSGSYSEQFF.

This clone was seen just once. The chain recombines TRBV18 with TRBJ1-5, with 8 positions matching TRBD1. Unmatched junction bases numbered 11, after V lost 3 bases and J lost 4 bases. The CDR3 is made up of 17 amino acids. Germline V CDR1 and CDR2: KGHSH, LQKENI. The CDR3 bases are TGTGCCAGCTCACCTGCTCCCACAGGGGGTTTTAATCAGCCCCAGCATTTT. Its translation: CASSPAPTGGFNQPQHF.

The rearrangement links TRBV5-4 to TRBJ1-1; D unresolved. CDR3 size: 13 residues. CDR1 and CDR2 (germline): SGHNT, YYREEE (reference sequence). Deletions cut 1 base from V and 4 bases from J, with 8 bases between. CDR3 nucleotides: TGTGCCAGCAGCTTGTCGACACGCACTGAAGCTTTCTTT. Its translation: CASSLSTRTEAFF. Full variable domain (missing parts from reference TRBV5-4 and TRBJ1-1): ETGVTQSPTHLIKTRGQQVTLRCSSQSGHNTVSWYQQALGQGPQFIFQYYREEENGRGNFPPRFSGLQFPNYSSELNVNALELDDSALYLCASSLSTRTEAFFGQGTRLTVV.

CDR3 region: CASSLDSRAYGYTF. The CDR3 DNA sequence: TGTGCCAGCAGCTTAGACAGTCGGGCCTATGGCTACACCTTC. The gene calls are TRBV7-8 and TRBJ1-2; no clear D. CDR3 length: 14 residues. The germline V and J ends were trimmed by 1 base and 4 bases, with 10 bases remaining between them. In germline, CDR1 is SGHVS, CDR2 FQNEAQ. The full variable domain, rest sourced from reference TRBV7-8 and TRBJ1-2, is GAGVSQSPRYKVAKRGQDVALRCDPISGHVSLFWYQQALGQGPEFLTYFQNEAQLDKSGLPSDRFFAERPEGSVSTLKIQRTQQEDSAVYLCASSLDSRAYGYTFGSGTRLTVV.

The chain links TRBV7-9 to TRBJ1-2; D may be TRBD1 (5 bases). Trimming cost V 5 bases and J 3 bases, with 10 bases left between them. In germline, CDR1 is SEHNR, CDR2 FQNEAQ (reference sequence). The CDR3 totals 13 residues. This CDR3 is CASSQDSDYGYTF. The DNA for the CDR3 is TGTGCCAGCAGCCAAGACAGTGACTATGGCTACACCTTC.

The rearrangement joins TRBV7-2 to TRBJ2-1, with a weak D call TRBD2 (5 bases). Germline-derived CDR1 and CDR2 are SGHTA and FQGNSA. Trimming took off 4 bases at V and 8 bases at J, with 15 bases between the two ends. The CDR3 runs to 14 residues. The CDR3 spells CASSSRNSVHEQFF. The CDR3 nucleotides read TGTGCCAGCAGCTCCCGCAATAGCGTCCATGAGCAGTTCTTC.

The V and J genes are TRBV11-2 and TRBJ2-3, with TRBD1 as a possible D gene (6 bases). Germline CDR1 and CDR2: SGHAT and FQNNGV. Trimming pared 5 bases from V and 6 bases from J, leaving 18 bases between. The CDR3 runs to 15 residues. CDR3: CASSPRGGNGDTQYF. CDR3 DNA sequence: TGTGCCAGCAGCCCCAGGGGTGGGAATGGGGATACGCAGTATTTT.

The V gene is TRBV29-1, the J gene TRBJ2-7; D may match TRBD1 or TRBD2 (5 bases each). The germline V gene encodes CDR1 SQVTM and CDR2 ANQGSEA. This CDR3 spans 16 amino acids. V lost 5 bases, J lost 6 bases, and 26 bases lay in between. DNA for the CDR3: TGCAGCGTTTTTTTCCTGGGACCGGGCAAGGGGTCCGAGCAGTACTTC. Protein product: CSVFFLGPGKGSEQYF.

This clone was seen only once. This chain connects TRBV5-1 to TRBJ1-2; the match to TRBD1 covers 7 bases. The germline V gene encodes CDR1 SGHRS and CDR2 YFSETQ. The V and J ends lost 4 bases and 4 bases, in that order; junction bases with no gene match: 4. The CDR3 consists of 13 residues. The CDR3 bases are TGCGCCAGCAGCCTCCGGGACAGCTATGGCTACACCTTC. Protein sequence: CASSLRDSYGYTF.

The chain employs TRBV5-1 and TRBJ1-1; a possible D gene is TRBD1 (5 bases). V lost 5 bases and J 6 bases, leaving 11 bases between the germline ends. Germline loops: CDR1 SGHRS, CDR2 YFSETQ. The CDR3 has 12 residues. As DNA, the CDR3 is TGCGCCAGCAGTCACGAGGGACCTGAAGCTTTCTTT. It yields the protein CASSHEGPEAFF.

The rearrangement links TRBV19 to TRBJ2-3; D ambiguous. The CDR3 loop spans 13 amino acids. The ends were cut back, 5 bases at V and 2 bases at J, with 8 bases in the middle. Germline values: CDR1 LNHDA, CDR2 SQIVND (reference sequence). The CDR3 loop is CASSVGNTDTQYF. The CDR3 nucleotides are TGTGCCAGTAGTGTCGGCAACACAGATACGCAGTATTTT.

This sequence joins TRBV11-3 and TRBJ2-1; D is possibly TRBD1 or TRBD2 (5 bases each). This CDR3 is built from 15 residues. V lost 2 bases, J lost 8 bases, and 16 bases lay in between. Germline V gene sequence: CDR1 SGHNT, CDR2 YENEEA. The CDR3 DNA reads as TGTGCCAGCAGCTTAAATCAGGCTATGGGGGATGAGCAGTTCTTC. It specifies CASSLNQAMGDEQFF.

The V gene is TRBV27, the J gene TRBJ1-3; D remains unclear. Germline values: CDR1 MNHEY, CDR2 SMNVEV (reference sequence). The CDR3 totals 14 residues. The V gene lost 6 bases and the J gene lost 0 bases, with 9 bases spanning the gap. CDR3 region: CASRTATSGNTIYF. DNA of the CDR3: TGTGCCAGCAGGACTGCAACCTCTGGAAACACCATATATTTT.

The rearrangement links TRBV4-1 to TRBJ1-1; 12 bases align to TRBD1. J lost 11 bases, V lost 0 bases, and 4 bases had no gene match. CDR3 length: 14 amino acids. Germline V lookup: CDR1 MGHRA, CDR2 YSYEKL. CDR3 sequence (DNA): TGCGCCAGCAGCCAAGAAGGGACAGGGGGCGAGGCTTTCTTT. Translating gives CASSQEGTGGEAFF.

The chain couples TRBV7-2 to TRBJ2-5; 7 positions match TRBD2. Germline-derived CDR1 and CDR2 are SGHTA and FQGNSA. This CDR3 contains 14 residues. The V gene end was trimmed by 2 bases and the J gene end by 5 bases; junction bases not matched to a gene: 5. DNA for the CDR3: TGTGCCAGCAGCTTACGTGGCGGGAGCGAGACCCAGTACTTC. It yields the protein CASSLRGGSETQYF.

The CDR3 DNA reads TGTGCCAGTAGTATAGCTAGCGGGAGAGGAGAGCAGTACTTC. Translating it yields CASSIASGRGEQYF. V and J are TRBV19 and TRBJ2-7; TRBD2 matches at 10 bases. The germline V gene encodes CDR1 LNHDA and CDR2 SQIVND (reference sequence). This CDR3 comprises 14 residues. With 1 base clipped from V and 7 bases from J, the junction kept 4 bases outside the gene matches.

The genes are TRBV7-3 and TRBJ2-1; D is perhaps TRBD2 (6 bases). The CDR3 spans 15 residues. From germline, CDR1 is SGHTA and CDR2 FQGTGA. The V end was cut by 6 bases, the J end by 5 bases, with 17 bases between. Here the CDR3 DNA reads TGTGCCAGCAGGTCGTCGGGACTTGAAAACAATGAGCAGTTCTTC. This translates into CASRSSGLENNEQFF. Looking up the rest from reference TRBV7-3 and TRBJ2-1 gives the full variable domain: GAGVSQTPSNKVTEKGKYVELRCDPISGHTALYWYRQSLGQGPEFLIYFQGTGAADDSGLPNDRFFAVRPEGSVSTLKIQRTERGDSAVYLCASRSSGLENNEQFFGPGTRLTVL.

This clone was picked up a small number of times. The rearrangement links TRBV7-2 to TRBJ2-7; D is unclear. This CDR3 comprises 11 residues. V dropped 4 bases and J dropped 6 bases, with 7 bases sitting between them. Germline V lookup: CDR1 SGHTA, CDR2 FQGNSA. CDR3 amino acids: CASSYFGEQYF. CDR3 coding DNA: TGTGCCAGCAGCTACTTCGGCGAGCAGTACTTC.

This clone occurred once. The chain employs TRBV19 and TRBJ1-1; tentative D call: TRBD1 (5 bases). The CDR3 has 15 amino acids. The V gene's germline CDR1 is LNHDA and CDR2 SQIVND (reference sequence). The ends were cut back, 6 bases at V and 1 base at J, with 15 bases in the middle. The CDR3 nucleotides read TGTGCCAGTAGATACGTCGGGGCCCAGAACACTGAAGCTTTCTTT. It codes for CASRYVGAQNTEAFF.

This chain uses TRBV11-2 with TRBJ1-1; possible D gene TRBD1, 5 bases. The V end lost 4 bases, the J end lost 3 bases, and 18 bases lay between the germline ends. The CDR3 extends over 16 amino acids. Per germline, CDR1 SGHAT and CDR2 FQNNGV. This CDR3 reads CASSSDWMGVYTEAFF. The CDR3 region has the DNA TGTGCCAGCAGCTCTGATTGGATGGGGGTTTACACTGAAGCTTTCTTT.

This chain joins TRBV9 and TRBJ2-2; D is unresolved. Germline V gives CDR1 SGDLS, CDR2 YYNGEE. V gave up 4 bases and J gave up 0 bases, with 13 bases separating them. The CDR3 totals 16 residues. CDR3 residues: CASSTTRPTNTGELFF. As DNA, the CDR3 is TGTGCCAGCAGCACGACAAGACCCACGAACACCGGGGAGCTGTTTTTT.

V gene TRBV4-1 combines with J gene TRBJ2-2; TRBD2 agrees at 8 bases. This CDR3 contains 17 residues. Germline V gene data show CDR1 as MGHRA and CDR2 as YSYEKL. J was trimmed by 2 bases and V by 2 bases; bases with no gene match: 7. The CDR3, as DNA: TGCGCCAGCAGCCAAATCGGCGGGAGGCCTAACACCGGGGAGCTGTTTTTT. Translation: CASSQIGGRPNTGELFF.

V and J are TRBV9 and TRBJ2-1; TRBD2 aligns across 9 bases. Germline V lookup: CDR1 SGDLS, CDR2 YYNGEE. CDR3 length equals 16 residues. V lost 2 bases to trimming and J lost 8 bases; unmatched junction nucleotides: 11. The CDR3 DNA reads TGTGCCAGCAGCGTTGGGCCTCCGGGACTAGCTCATGAGCAGTTCTTC. Protein product: CASSVGPPGLAHEQFF.

The chain uses TRBV6-6 and TRBJ2-5; weak D call: TRBD2 (6 bases). Trimming took 2 bases from V and 5 from J, leaving 15 bases between them. Germline V lookup: CDR1 MNHNY, CDR2 SVGAGI (reference sequence). CDR3 size: 15 residues. CDR3 DNA sequence: TGTGCCAGCAGTTACCCCCAGACGGGAGCGGAGACCCAGTACTTC. Its translation: CASSYPQTGAETQYF.